This T cell receptor (beta chain) was obtained from a study of graft-versus-host responses after intestinal transplantation. Overall study: The transplants performed in recipients were multivisceral, liver-intestinal, or isolated intestinal. Findings and limits, study-wide: Graft-donor T cell macrochimerism coincided with high graft-versus-host to host-versus-graft clonal ratios in allografts. Recipient marrow contained GvH clones, some of which appeared first in ileum or blood.

The V and J ends lost 6 bases and 2 bases, in that order; junction bases with no gene match: 8. The CDR3 covers 16 residues. Germline lookup yields CDR1 MNHEY and CDR2 SMNVEV (reference sequence). On this clone itself: Antigen: not known.

Libraries were prepared by immunoSEQ multiplex PCR; TCRdb keeps only in-frame clonotypes and omits some of them. The repertoire holds more than 85,000 clones, with 92% as singletons. This chain joins TRBV27 and TRBJ2-1; TRBD2 matches 9 bases. This specimen was unstimulated CD8+ T cells sorted from spleen or lymph node cells, taken before transplant. The sequence derives from a human donor who was the organ donor for an intestinal transplant. The CDR3 sequence is CASSLSSGETYNEQFF. The CDR3 DNA reads TGTGCCAGCAGCTTGTCTAGCGGGGAAACCTACAATGAGCAGTTCTTC.